This TCR beta chain appears in the sequencing data of a study of T-cell reconstitution after alpha-beta-depleted transplantation in children. Comments on this clonotype: Germline and junction disagree at one end, which may indicate a read error.

Unique molecular identifiers were incorporated when the TCRbeta library was constructed. One entry per CDR3 protein results from TCRdb running MiXCR on the PCR reads. The sample has about 360,000 distinct CDR3 sequences; approximately 12% are singletons. The CDR3 spans 15 residues. CDR1 and CDR2 from the germline V gene are SGHAT and FQDESV (reference sequence). This clonotype originated in a human donor who donated a stem cell graft to a child with Fanconi anemia. The V call is TRBV11-1, the J call TRBJ1-1; TRBD1 matches 8 bases. Sequencing was performed on PBMCs, taken from the stem cell graft. The CDR3 DNA is TGTTCCAGCAGCTTGGGGACAGGATATAACACTGAAGCTTTCTTT. The encoded protein is CSSSLGTGYNTEAFF.